The next 28 T cell receptor beta chains were all read from a single sample in a study of long-term antiretroviral therapy in people with HIV (dated by TCRdb to the early 2020s). The immunoSEQ hsTCRB v3.0 assay was used at survey level resolution for TRB variable region sequencing. As stored in TCRdb, this immuneACCESS dataset retains in-frame rearrangements with V and J assigned. A fraction of the clones does not appear; measured against another copy, unresolved V genes explain less than half of the discrepancy, and the remainder lacks a known reason. The sample table records about 33,000 clones; 60% to 85% of these occur just once. Jointly, the top ten make up roughly 7.2% of the sample. The sequencing used unsorted PBMCs, collected 2 years after starting antiretroviral therapy. All receptors come from a woman in her fifties or sixties with HIV.

The chain joins TRBV9 to TRBJ2-5; 14 bases agree with TRBD2. The CDR3 totals 16 residues. Looked up from germline, CDR1 is SGDLS and CDR2 is YYNGEE. V trimming: 3 bases; J trimming: 5 bases; junction bases outside the gene matches: 6. The CDR3: CASSGLAGGPRETQYF. The DNA for the CDR3 is TGTGCCAGCAGCGGACTAGCGGGGGGGCCTCGGGAGACCCAGTACTTC.

The V call is TRBV5-1, the J call TRBJ2-7; weak D call: TRBD1 (6 bases). The CDR3 has 14 amino acids. Trimming took off 4 bases at V and 3 bases at J, with 14 bases between the two ends. CDR1 SGHRS and CDR2 YFSETQ come from the germline V gene. The CDR3 is CASSRGDTFYEQYF. Written as DNA, the CDR3 is TGCGCCAGCAGCAGAGGGGACACTTTCTACGAGCAGTACTTC.

The gene calls are TRBV20-1 and TRBJ1-1; D not resolved. Germline loops: CDR1 DFQATT, CDR2 SNEGSKA (reference sequence). The ends were cut back, 5 bases at V and 8 bases at J, with 9 bases in the middle. The CDR3 runs to 10 residues. CDR3 bases: TGCAGTGCTGGGCCAAAGGAAGCTTTCTTT. This gives the protein CSAGPKEAFF.

DNA of the CDR3: TGCGCCAGCAGCTTTGGGCCGACAGAGACCACAGATACGCAGTATTTT. Residues: CASSFGPTETTDTQYF. V gene TRBV5-1 combines with J gene TRBJ2-3, with TRBD1 as a possible D gene (5 bases). V lost 2 bases and J 2 bases, leaving 15 bases between the germline ends. The CDR3 is made up of 16 amino acids. In germline, CDR1 is SGHRS, CDR2 YFSETQ.

This clone is medium-sized within its sample. Other DNA sequences from this sample encode an identical CDR3 as well. This sequence joins TRBV7-9 and TRBJ2-7, with D perhaps TRBD2 (5 bases). CDR1 and CDR2 (germline): SEHNR, FQNEAQ (reference sequence). Trimming shortened V by 3 bases and J by 4 bases, and 13 bases separated the two germline ends. The CDR3 totals 14 residues. CDR3 loop: CASSLGGSGYEQYV. The DNA for the CDR3 is TGTGCCAGCAGCTTGGGCGGATCGGGGTACGAGCAGTACGTC.

The chain joins TRBV5-1 to TRBJ2-3, with 11 bases that match TRBD1. Germline CDR1 SGHRS, CDR2 YFSETQ. Losses at the gene ends were 6 bases for V and 4 bases for J; bases not matched to a gene: 4. The CDR3 runs to 14 residues. The CDR3 is CASTRTGGPDTQYF. Written as DNA, the CDR3 is TGCGCCAGCACTCGGACAGGGGGCCCAGATACGCAGTATTTT.

Only a few counts were recorded for this clone. The chain couples TRBV19 to TRBJ1-1; weak D call: TRBD1 (6 bases). This CDR3 has 16 amino acids. Germline-derived CDR1 and CDR2 are LNHDA and SQIVND (reference sequence). Trimming removed 5 bases from V and 1 base from J, with 17 bases in between. CDR3 bases: TGTGCCAGTAGTGCCCTAACCGGGACAAAGAACACTGAAGCTTTCTTT. Translation gives CASSALTGTKNTEAFF.

V and J are TRBV2 and TRBJ2-3; TRBD2 might be the D (6 bases). The CDR3 covers 9 residues. Deletions cut 11 bases from V and 8 bases from J, with 8 bases between. Germline CDR1 is SNHLY and CDR2 is FYNNEI. This CDR3 is CAGGVTQYF. The CDR3 nucleotides read TGTGCCGGCGGGGTTACGCAGTATTTT. Full variable domain (rest looked up from reference TRBV2 and TRBJ2-3): EPEVTQTPSHQVTQMGQEVILRCVPISNHLYFYWYRQILGQKVEFLVSFYNNEISEKSEIFDDQFSVERPDGSNFTLKIRSTKLEDSAMYFCAGGVTQYFGPGTRLTVL.

The chain links TRBV14 to TRBJ2-3; no clear D gene. Trimming removed 7 bases at V and 1 base at J, with 9 bases between. The CDR3 runs 13 residues. Germline V CDR1 and CDR2: SGHDN, FVKESK. The CDR3: CASNRWGTDTQYF. CDR3 DNA: TGTGCCAGCAACCGCTGGGGCACAGATACGCAGTATTTT.

This clone has a handful of counts. Within the sample, other DNA sequences also encode this same CDR3. V gene TRBV7-9 combines with J gene TRBJ2-7; no clear D gene. V was pared by 1 base and J by 3 bases, with 10 bases between. CDR3 length: 14 residues. Germline CDR1 SEHNR, CDR2 FQNEAQ (reference sequence). Here the CDR3 reads CASSLGGSGYEQYV. DNA of the CDR3: TGTGCCAGCAGCTTAGGAGGTTCTGGCTACGAGCAGTACGTC.

This clone was seen a few times. The chain employs TRBV2 and TRBJ2-4; 11 positions agree with TRBD2. V trimming: 1 base; J trimming: 0 bases; junction bases outside the gene matches: 5. The CDR3 sequence is 18 residues long. CDR1 and CDR2 (germline): SNHLY, FYNNEI. DNA of the CDR3: TGTGCCAGCAGTGAAGGTAGCGGGGGGGCCCGAGCCAAAAACATTCAGTACTTC. Its protein is CASSEGSGGARAKNIQYF.

V and J are TRBV7-3 and TRBJ2-3; D might be TRBD2 (6 bases). Trimming removed 2 bases at V and 1 base at J, with 10 bases between. The CDR3 is 15 residues long. Germline-derived CDR1 and CDR2 are SGHTA and FQGTGA. CDR3 loop: CASSLGGAGTDTQYF. CDR3 coding DNA: TGTGCCAGCAGCTTAGGAGGGGCCGGCACAGATACGCAGTATTTT. Filled out from reference TRBV7-3 and TRBJ2-3, the complete variable domain reads GAGVSQTPSNKVTEKGKYVELRCDPISGHTALYWYRQSLGQGPEFLIYFQGTGAADDSGLPNDRFFAVRPEGSVSTLKIQRTERGDSAVYLCASSLGGAGTDTQYFGPGTRLTVL.

This chain connects TRBV6-6 to TRBJ2-7; TRBD1 or TRBD2 may be the D gene (5 bases each). Germline values: CDR1 MNHNY, CDR2 SVGAGI (reference sequence). The CDR3 covers 15 residues. V was trimmed by 0 bases and J by 0 bases, leaving 9 bases between them. CDR3 nucleotide sequence: TGTGCCAGCAGTTACTCTCCCGGGGCCTCCTACGAGCAGTACTTC. Residues: CASSYSPGASYEQYF.

The gene calls are TRBV7-9 and TRBJ2-2; TRBD2 matches 14 bases. CDR3 size: 19 residues. CDR1 SEHNR and CDR2 FQNEAQ come from the germline V gene (reference sequence). Unmatched junction bases numbered 10, after V lost 6 bases and J lost 1 base. The CDR3: CASSKIGLAGGVNTGELFF. The CDR3 DNA follows: TGTGCCAGCAGTAAGATTGGACTAGCGGGGGGAGTGAACACCGGGGAGCTGTTTTTT.

J is TRBJ2-2 and V is TRBV27; D remains unclear. Germline loops: CDR1 MNHEY, CDR2 SMNVEV (reference sequence). The CDR3 consists of 13 residues. V lost 5 bases, J lost 0 bases, and 4 bases lay in between. This chain's CDR3 is CASSLTNTGELFF. In DNA form, the CDR3 reads TGTGCCAGCAGTCTCACGAACACCGGGGAGCTGTTTTTT.

This chain uses TRBV5-1 with TRBJ1-2; D not certain. Germline lookup yields CDR1 SGHRS and CDR2 YFSETQ. The CDR3 loop spans 16 amino acids. V was clipped by 4 bases and J by 0 bases, with 16 bases between them. The CDR3 DNA reads TGCGCCAGCAGCCCGGTGACGTCCACTACTAACTATGGCTACACCTTC. Residues: CASSPVTSTTNYGYTF. The complete variable domain, with remaining parts taken from reference TRBV5-1 and TRBJ1-2, reads KAGVTQTPRYLIKTRGQQVTLSCSPISGHRSVSWYQQTPGQGLQFLFEYFSETQRNKGNFPGRFSGRQFSNSRSEMNVSTLELGDSALYLCASSPVTSTTNYGYTFGSGTRLTVV.

This sequence joins TRBV29-1 and TRBJ2-1, with 7 bases identical to TRBD1. There are 13 residues in the CDR3. V was pared by 5 bases and J by 7 bases, with 8 bases of the junction left unmatched. Germline CDR1 reads SQVTM; CDR2 reads ANQGSEA. CDR3 loop: CSVRQGLGNEQFF. CDR3 in DNA: TGCAGCGTTAGACAGGGATTGGGGAATGAGCAGTTCTTC.

The J gene is TRBJ1-3, the V gene TRBV30; 7 nucleotides agree with TRBD1. CDR1 is GTSNPN and CDR2 is SVGIG in the germline V gene (reference sequence). The J segment lost 4 bases and the V segment lost 0 bases, leaving 6 bases of the junction unmatched. The CDR3 totals 15 residues. In nucleotides, the CDR3 is TGTGCCTGGAGTGTACCGAGGGGGCAGGGAAACACCATATATTTT. It yields the protein CAWSVPRGQGNTIYF.

The V and J genes are TRBV11-2 and TRBJ2-7; TRBD2 agrees at 10 bases. V was clipped by 1 base and J by 2 bases; unmatched bases: 5. Germline assignment: CDR1 SGHAT and CDR2 FQNNGV. The CDR3 runs 16 residues. The chain's CDR3 is CASSLALAGVAYEQYV. The CDR3 DNA reads as TGTGCCAGCAGCTTAGCCCTAGCGGGGGTGGCCTACGAGCAGTACGTC.

This chain links TRBV29-1 with TRBJ2-7, with D possibly matching TRBD2 (5 bases). The CDR3 is 14 residues long. Deletions cut 5 bases from V and 3 bases from J, with 17 bases between. CDR1 is SQVTM, CDR2 ANQGSEA, per germline. CDR3 protein: CSVLDPNRDYEQYF. The CDR3 DNA reads TGCAGCGTTCTCGACCCCAATCGGGACTACGAGCAGTACTTC.

Only one count was recorded for this clone. The chain links TRBV2 to TRBJ1-6; 7 nucleotides align to TRBD1. This CDR3 is built from 15 residues. CDR1 SNHLY and CDR2 FYNNEI come from the germline V gene. Trimming cost V 8 bases and J 6 bases; bases outside gene matches: 10. The CDR3 bases are TGTGCCAGCTTCAATCAGGGGGAAGGTAATTCACCCCTCCACTTT. It codes for CASFNQGEGNSPLHF.

The J gene is TRBJ1-2, the V gene TRBV11-2, with TRBD1 as a possible D gene (6 bases). Germline assignment: CDR1 SGHAT and CDR2 FQNNGV. The CDR3 totals 17 residues. Trimming shortened V by 5 bases and J by 0 bases, and 19 bases separated the two germline ends. The CDR3 DNA sequence: TGTGCCAGCAGCGCACCGATCACAGGGACCACTAACTATGGCTACACCTTC. Translation: CASSAPITGTTNYGYTF.

This sequence joins TRBV12-5 and TRBJ2-3; the match to TRBD2 covers 8 bases. Germline V gene sequence: CDR1 LGHNT, CDR2 FRNRAP. V lost 0 bases, J lost 2 bases, and 7 bases stayed unmatched. CDR3 length: 17 residues. CDR3 coding DNA: TGTGCTAGTGGTTTGGTACTTAGCGGGACCTTCACAGATACGCAGTATTTT. Translating it yields CASGLVLSGTFTDTQYF.

The V gene is TRBV7-8, the J gene TRBJ2-7; 9 nucleotides agree with TRBD1. Germline loops: CDR1 SGHVS, CDR2 FQNEAQ. The CDR3 spans 15 residues. The ends lost 4 bases at V and 5 bases at J; junction bases unmatched: 9. CDR3 sequence (DNA): TGTGCCAGCAGCTCCGGACAGGGGTTTTATGACGAGCAGTACGTC. Protein: CASSSGQGFYDEQYV.

CDR3 coding DNA: TGTGCCACTGGGACAGTGCGAGGAAACACCATATATTTT. The encoded protein is CATGTVRGNTIYF. The chain carries TRBV2 and TRBJ1-3; the match to TRBD1 covers 7 bases. Germline V CDR1 and CDR2: SNHLY, FYNNEI. The V gene end was trimmed by 10 bases and the J gene end by 4 bases; junction bases not matched to a gene: 7. This CDR3 is 13 amino acids long.

This clone was detected only once. This sequence joins TRBV14 and TRBJ2-5, with D perhaps matching TRBD2 (5 bases). Trimming removed 1 base at V and 7 bases at J, with 22 bases between. Germline CDR1 is SGHDN and CDR2 is FVKESK. This CDR3 comprises 17 residues. This chain's CDR3 is CASSQAANGLLLGTQYF. The CDR3, as DNA: TGTGCCAGCAGCCAAGCTGCCAATGGACTCCTTTTAGGGACCCAGTACTTC.

The chain uses TRBV27 and TRBJ1-5, with a weak D call TRBD1 (5 bases). V dropped 6 bases and J dropped 6 bases, with 15 bases sitting between them. The germline gives CDR1 MNHEY, CDR2 SMNVEV (reference sequence). This CDR3 region has 14 residues. Here the CDR3 DNA reads TGTGCCAGCAGCCCCACCGGGGGGGGTCAGCCCCAGCATTTT. Its translation: CASSPTGGGQPQHF.

The rearrangement uses TRBV6-5 and TRBJ2-5, with TRBD1 matching 9 bases. Unmatched junction bases numbered 1, after V lost 2 bases and J lost 3 bases. The CDR3 covers 14 residues. Germline V gene sequence: CDR1 MNHEY, CDR2 SVGAGI. CDR3 residues: CASSYGDREETQYF. The DNA for the CDR3 is TGTGCCAGCAGTTACGGGGACAGGGAAGAGACCCAGTACTTC.